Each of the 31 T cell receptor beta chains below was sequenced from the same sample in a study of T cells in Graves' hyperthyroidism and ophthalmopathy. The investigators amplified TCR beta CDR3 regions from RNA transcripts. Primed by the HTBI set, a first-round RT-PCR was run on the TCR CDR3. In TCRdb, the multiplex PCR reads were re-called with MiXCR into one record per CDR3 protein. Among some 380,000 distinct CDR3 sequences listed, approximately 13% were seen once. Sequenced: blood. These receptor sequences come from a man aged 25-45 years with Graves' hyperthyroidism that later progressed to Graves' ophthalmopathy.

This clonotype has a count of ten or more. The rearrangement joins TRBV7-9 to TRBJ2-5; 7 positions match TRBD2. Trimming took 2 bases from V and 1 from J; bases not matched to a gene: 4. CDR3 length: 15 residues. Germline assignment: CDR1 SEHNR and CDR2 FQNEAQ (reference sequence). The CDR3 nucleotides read TGTGCCAGCAGCTTAAGGCTAGCGGTCCAAGAGACCCAGTACTTC. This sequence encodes CASSLRLAVQETQYF. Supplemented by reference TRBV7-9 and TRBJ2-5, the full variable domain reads DTGVSQNPRHKITKRGQNVTFRCDPISEHNRLYWYRQTLGQGPEFLTYFQNEAQLEKSRLLSDRFSAERPKGSFSTLEIQRTEQGDSAMYLCASSLRLAVQETQYFGPGTRLLVL.

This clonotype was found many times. CDR3 in amino acids: CASSFGQSYTDTQYF. For the CDR3, the DNA is TGTGCCAGCAGTTTTGGTCAGAGCTACACAGATACGCAGTATTTT. The chain employs TRBV12-3 or TRBV12-4 and TRBJ2-3; D is undetermined. This CDR3 spans 15 amino acids. V lost 3 bases to trimming and J lost 2 bases, with 12 bases between them.

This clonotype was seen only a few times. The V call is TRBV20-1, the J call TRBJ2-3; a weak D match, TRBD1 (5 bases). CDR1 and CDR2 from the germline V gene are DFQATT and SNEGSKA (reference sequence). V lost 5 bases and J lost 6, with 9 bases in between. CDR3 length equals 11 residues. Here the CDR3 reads CSAVGLDTQYF. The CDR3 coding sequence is TGCAGTGCTGTGGGGCTGGATACGCAGTATTTT.

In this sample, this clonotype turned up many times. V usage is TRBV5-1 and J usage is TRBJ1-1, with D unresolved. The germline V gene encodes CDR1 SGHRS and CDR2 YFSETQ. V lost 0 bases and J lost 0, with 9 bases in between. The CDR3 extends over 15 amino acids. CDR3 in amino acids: CASSLGGAMNTEAFF. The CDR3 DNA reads TGCGCCAGCAGCTTGGGGGGAGCGATGAACACTGAAGCTTTCTTT.

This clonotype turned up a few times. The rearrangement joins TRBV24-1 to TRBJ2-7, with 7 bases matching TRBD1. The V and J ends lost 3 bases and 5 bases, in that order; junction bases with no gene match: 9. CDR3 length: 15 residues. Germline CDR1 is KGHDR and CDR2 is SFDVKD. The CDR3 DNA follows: TGTGCCACCAGTGATCTACGGGACAGTTCTAACGAGCAGTACTTC. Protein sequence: CATSDLRDSSNEQYF.

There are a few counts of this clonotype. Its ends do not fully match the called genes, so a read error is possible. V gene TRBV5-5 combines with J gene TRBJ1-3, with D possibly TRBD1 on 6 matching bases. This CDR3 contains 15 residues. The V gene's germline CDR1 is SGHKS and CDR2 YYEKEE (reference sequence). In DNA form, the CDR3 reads TGCGCCAGCAGCTTGGGATCTCAGGGGCTTAACACCATATATTTT. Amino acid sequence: CASSLGSQGLNTIYF.

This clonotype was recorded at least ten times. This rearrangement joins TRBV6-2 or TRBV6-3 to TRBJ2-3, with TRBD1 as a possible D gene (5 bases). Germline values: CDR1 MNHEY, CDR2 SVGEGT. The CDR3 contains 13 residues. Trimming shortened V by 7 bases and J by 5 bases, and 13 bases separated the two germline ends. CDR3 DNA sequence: TGTGCCAGCACACGACCCCAGGGAGATACGCAGTATTTT. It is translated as CASTRPQGDTQYF.

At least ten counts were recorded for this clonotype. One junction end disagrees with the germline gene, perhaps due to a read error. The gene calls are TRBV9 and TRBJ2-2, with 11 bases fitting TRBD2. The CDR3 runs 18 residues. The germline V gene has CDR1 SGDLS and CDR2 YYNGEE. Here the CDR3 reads CASSRSRSGGANTGELFF. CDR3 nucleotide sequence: TGTGCCAGCAGCCGTAGTCGTAGCGGGGGGGCGAATACCGGGGAGCTGTTTTTT.

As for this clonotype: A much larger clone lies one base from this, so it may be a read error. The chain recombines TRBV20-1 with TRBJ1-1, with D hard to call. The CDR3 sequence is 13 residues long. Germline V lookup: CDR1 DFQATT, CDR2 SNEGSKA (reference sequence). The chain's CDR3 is CSARNPENTEALF. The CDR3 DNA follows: TGCAGTGCTAGAAACCCAGAGAACACTGAAGCTCTCTTT.

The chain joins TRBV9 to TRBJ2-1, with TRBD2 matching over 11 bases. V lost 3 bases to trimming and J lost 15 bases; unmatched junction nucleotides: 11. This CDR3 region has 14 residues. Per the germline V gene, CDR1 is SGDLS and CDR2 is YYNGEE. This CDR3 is CASSAGVTSGSMFF. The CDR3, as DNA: TGTGCCAGCAGCGCCGGGGTTACTAGCGGGAGTATGTTCTTC.

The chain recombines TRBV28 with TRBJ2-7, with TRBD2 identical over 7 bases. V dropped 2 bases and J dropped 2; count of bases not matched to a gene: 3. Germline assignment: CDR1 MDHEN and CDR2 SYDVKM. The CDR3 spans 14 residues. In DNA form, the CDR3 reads TGTGCCAGCAGTTTAGTAGGGAGGGCCTACGAGCAGTACTTC. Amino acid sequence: CASSLVGRAYEQYF.

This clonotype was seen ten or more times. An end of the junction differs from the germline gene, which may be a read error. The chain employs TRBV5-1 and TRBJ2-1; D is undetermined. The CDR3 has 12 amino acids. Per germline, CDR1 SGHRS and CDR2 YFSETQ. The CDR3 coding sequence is TGTGCCAGCAGCTTAGCACGGAATGAGCAGTTCTTC. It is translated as CASSLARNEQFF.

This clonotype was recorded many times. In nucleotides, the CDR3 is TGCGCCAGCAGCCATGGGACAGGGGCCCTACACACTGAAGCTTTCTTT. As protein: CASSHGTGALHTEAFF. The V and J genes are TRBV5-1 and TRBJ1-1; TRBD1 matches 10 bases. The V and J ends lost 4 bases and 3 bases, in that order; junction bases with no gene match: 9. This CDR3 comprises 16 residues. Germline-derived CDR1 and CDR2 are SGHRS and YFSETQ.

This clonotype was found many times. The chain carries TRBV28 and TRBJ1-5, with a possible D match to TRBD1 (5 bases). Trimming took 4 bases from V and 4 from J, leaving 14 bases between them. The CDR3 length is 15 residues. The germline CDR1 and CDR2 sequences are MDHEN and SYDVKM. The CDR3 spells CASSSGAGINQPQHF. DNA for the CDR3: TGTGCCAGCAGTTCCGGGGCAGGAATAAATCAGCCCCAGCATTTT.

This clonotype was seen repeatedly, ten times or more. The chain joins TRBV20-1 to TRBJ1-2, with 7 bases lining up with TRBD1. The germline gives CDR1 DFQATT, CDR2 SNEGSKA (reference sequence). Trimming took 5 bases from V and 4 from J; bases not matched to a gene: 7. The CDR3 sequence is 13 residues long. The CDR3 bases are TGCAGTGCTGGACAGGATGGATTCTATGGCTACACCTTC. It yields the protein CSAGQDGFYGYTF.

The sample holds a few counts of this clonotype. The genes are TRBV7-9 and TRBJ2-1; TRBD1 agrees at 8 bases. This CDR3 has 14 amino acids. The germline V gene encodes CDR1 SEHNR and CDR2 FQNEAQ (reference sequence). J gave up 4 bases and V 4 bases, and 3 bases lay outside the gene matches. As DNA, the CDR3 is TGTGCCAGCAGCTGGACAGGGCAATACAATGAGCAGTTCTTC. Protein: CASSWTGQYNEQFF.

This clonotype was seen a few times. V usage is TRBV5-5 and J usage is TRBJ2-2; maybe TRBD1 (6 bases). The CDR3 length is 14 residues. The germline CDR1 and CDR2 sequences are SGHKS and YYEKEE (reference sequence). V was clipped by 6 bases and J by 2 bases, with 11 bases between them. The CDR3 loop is CASTGDINTGELFF. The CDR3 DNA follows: TGTGCCAGCACCGGGGACATTAACACCGGGGAGCTGTTTTTT.

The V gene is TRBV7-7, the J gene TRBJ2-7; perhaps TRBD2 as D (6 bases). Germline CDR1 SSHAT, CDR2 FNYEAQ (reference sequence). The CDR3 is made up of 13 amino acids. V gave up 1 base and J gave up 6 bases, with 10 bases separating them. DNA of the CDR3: TGTGCCAGCAGCTTAGAGGGTAGCGGCGAGCAGTACTTC. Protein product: CASSLEGSGEQYF. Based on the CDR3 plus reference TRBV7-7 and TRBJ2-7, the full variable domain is GAGVSQSPRYKVTKRGQDVTLRCDPISSHATLYWYQQALGQGPEFLTYFNYEAQPDKSGLPSDRFSAERPEGSISTLTIQRTEQRDSAMYRCASSLEGSGEQYFGPGTRLTVT.

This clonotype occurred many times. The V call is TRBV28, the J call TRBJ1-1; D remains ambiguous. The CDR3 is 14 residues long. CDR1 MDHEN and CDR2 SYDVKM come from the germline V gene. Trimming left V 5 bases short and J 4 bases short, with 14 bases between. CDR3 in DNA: TGTGCCAGCAGTCCAGGAGTCCTAGGCACTGAAGCTTTCTTT. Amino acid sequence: CASSPGVLGTEAFF. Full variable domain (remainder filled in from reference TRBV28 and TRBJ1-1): DVKVTQSSRYLVKRTGEKVFLECVQDMDHENMFWYRQDPGLGLRLIYFSYDVKMKEKGDIPEGYSVSREKKERFSLILESASTNQTSMYLCASSPGVLGTEAFFGQGTRLTVV.

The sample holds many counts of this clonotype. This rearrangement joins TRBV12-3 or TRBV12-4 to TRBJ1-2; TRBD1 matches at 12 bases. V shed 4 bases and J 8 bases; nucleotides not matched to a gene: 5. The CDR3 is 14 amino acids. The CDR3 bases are TGTGCCAGCAGTTCGGGACAGGGGGCTGAGGGCTACACCTTC. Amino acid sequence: CASSSGQGAEGYTF.

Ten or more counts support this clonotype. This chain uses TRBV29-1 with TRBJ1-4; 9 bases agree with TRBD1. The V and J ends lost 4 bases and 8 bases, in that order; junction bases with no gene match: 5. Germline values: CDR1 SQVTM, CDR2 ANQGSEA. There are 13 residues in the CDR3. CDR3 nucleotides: TGCAGCGTTGCTACAGGGGGCGCAGAAAAACTGTTTTTT. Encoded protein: CSVATGGAEKLFF.

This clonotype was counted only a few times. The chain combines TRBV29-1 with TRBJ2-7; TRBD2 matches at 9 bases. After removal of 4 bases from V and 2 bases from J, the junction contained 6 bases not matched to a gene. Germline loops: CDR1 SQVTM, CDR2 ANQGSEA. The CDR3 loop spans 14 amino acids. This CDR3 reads CSVGWRGGPYEQYF. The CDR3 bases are TGCAGCGTTGGTTGGCGGGGGGGCCCCTACGAGCAGTACTTC.

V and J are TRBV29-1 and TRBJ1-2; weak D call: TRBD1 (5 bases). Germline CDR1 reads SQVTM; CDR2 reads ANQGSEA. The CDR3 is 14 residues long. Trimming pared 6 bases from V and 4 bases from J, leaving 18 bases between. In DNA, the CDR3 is TGCAGCGTCCACGGGACTTCCTCCCCCTATGGCTACACCTTC. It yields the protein CSVHGTSSPYGYTF.

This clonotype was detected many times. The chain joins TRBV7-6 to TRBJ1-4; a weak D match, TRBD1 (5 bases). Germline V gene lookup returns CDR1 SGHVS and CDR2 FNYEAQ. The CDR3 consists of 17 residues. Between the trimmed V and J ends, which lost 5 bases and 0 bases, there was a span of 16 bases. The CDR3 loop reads CASSPHPDRSTNEKLFF. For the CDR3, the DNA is TGTGCCAGCAGCCCCCACCCCGACAGATCAACTAATGAAAAACTGTTTTTT.

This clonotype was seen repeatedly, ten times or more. For the CDR3, the DNA is TGTGCCAGCAGCTCGCGGGACCCGAACACCGGGGAGCTGTTTTTT. Translating gives CASSSRDPNTGELFF. The rearrangement joins TRBV11-3 to TRBJ2-2; D may be TRBD2 (6 bases). The V and J ends lost 4 bases and 0 bases respectively, with 9 bases between them. CDR3 length: 15 amino acids. Germline V CDR1 and CDR2: SGHNT, YENEEA.

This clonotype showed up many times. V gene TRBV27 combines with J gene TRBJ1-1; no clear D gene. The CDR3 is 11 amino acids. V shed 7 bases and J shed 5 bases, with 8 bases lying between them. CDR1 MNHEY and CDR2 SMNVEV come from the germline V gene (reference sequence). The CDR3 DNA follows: TGTGCCAGCACGGGTGGGACTGAAGCTTTCTTT. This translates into CASTGGTEAFF.

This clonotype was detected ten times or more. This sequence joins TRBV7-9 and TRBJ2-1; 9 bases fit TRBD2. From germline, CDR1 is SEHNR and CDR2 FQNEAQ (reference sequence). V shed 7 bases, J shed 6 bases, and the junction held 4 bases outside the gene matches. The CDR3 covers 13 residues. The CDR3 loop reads CASTSGIRNEQFF. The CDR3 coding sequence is TGTGCCAGCACTAGCGGGATTCGCAATGAGCAGTTCTTC.

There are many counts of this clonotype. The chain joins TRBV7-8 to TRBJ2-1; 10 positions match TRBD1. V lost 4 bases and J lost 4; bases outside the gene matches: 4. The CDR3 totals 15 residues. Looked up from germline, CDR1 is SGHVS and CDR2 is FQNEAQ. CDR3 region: CASSSGTGVYNEQFF. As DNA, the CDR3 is TGTGCCAGCAGCTCCGGGACAGGGGTATACAATGAGCAGTTCTTC. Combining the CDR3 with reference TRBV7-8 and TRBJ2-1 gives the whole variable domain GAGVSQSPRYKVAKRGQDVALRCDPISGHVSLFWYQQALGQGPEFLTYFQNEAQLDKSGLPSDRFFAERPEGSVSTLKIQRTQQEDSAVYLCASSSGTGVYNEQFFGPGTRLTVL.

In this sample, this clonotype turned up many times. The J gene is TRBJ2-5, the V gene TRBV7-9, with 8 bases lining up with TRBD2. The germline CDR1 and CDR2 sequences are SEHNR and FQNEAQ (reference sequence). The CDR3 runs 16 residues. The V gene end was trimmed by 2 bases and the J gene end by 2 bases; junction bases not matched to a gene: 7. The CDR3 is CASSLYGASGQETQYF. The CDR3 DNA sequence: TGTGCCAGCAGCTTATATGGGGCTAGCGGGCAAGAGACCCAGTACTTC.

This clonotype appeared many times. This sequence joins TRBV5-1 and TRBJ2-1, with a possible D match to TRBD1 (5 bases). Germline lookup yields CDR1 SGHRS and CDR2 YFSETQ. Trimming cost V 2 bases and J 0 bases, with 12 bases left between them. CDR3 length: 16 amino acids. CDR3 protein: CASSFPGASSYNEQFF. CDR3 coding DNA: TGCGCCAGCAGCTTCCCTGGGGCGAGCTCCTACAATGAGCAGTTCTTC.

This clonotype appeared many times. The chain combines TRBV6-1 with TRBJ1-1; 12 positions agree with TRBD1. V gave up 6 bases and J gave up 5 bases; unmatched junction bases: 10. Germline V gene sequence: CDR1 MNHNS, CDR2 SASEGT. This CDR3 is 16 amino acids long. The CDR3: CASRNRDRGLSTEAFF. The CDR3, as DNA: TGTGCCAGCAGGAACCGGGACAGGGGGCTTTCTACTGAAGCTTTCTTT.